This T cell receptor beta chain stems from a study of OX40 agonist ivuxolimab in advanced cancers. Whole-study findings and limits: It was not determined which antigens were specifically recognized by the peripheral T cells that had undergone clonal expansion. The study found that CD8+ T cells averaged more expanded clones than CD4+.

A note on this clone: As yet, its antigen is unknown.

Only in-frame clones appear in the TCRdb table, and some are missing; sequencing was by immunoSEQ multiplex PCR. The sample holds 55,000 to 90,000 clones, 86% seen once. The germline V gene encodes CDR1 SGHRS and CDR2 YFSETQ. V was shortened by 4 bases and J by 6 bases, with 26 bases between the two germline ends. There are 17 residues in the CDR3. This clonotype was sampled from an adult with an advanced solid tumor such as melanoma, head and neck, liver or kidney cancer. The sequencing used CD4+ or CD8+ T cells sorted from blood, collected in a trial of the OX40 agonist ivuxolimab. The V gene is TRBV5-1, the J gene TRBJ2-7; possible D gene TRBD1, 5 bases. CDR3 region: CASSPRYSSGWSSEQYF. The DNA of the CDR3 is TGCGCCAGCAGCCCCCGTTATAGTTCAGGGTGGTCAAGCGAGCAGTACTTC. Combining the CDR3 with reference TRBV5-1 and TRBJ2-7 gives the whole variable domain KAGVTQTPRYLIKTRGQQVTLSCSPISGHRSVSWYQQTPGQGLQFLFEYFSETQRNKGNFPGRFSGRQFSNSRSEMNVSTLELGDSALYLCASSPRYSSGWSSEQYFGPGTRLTVT.